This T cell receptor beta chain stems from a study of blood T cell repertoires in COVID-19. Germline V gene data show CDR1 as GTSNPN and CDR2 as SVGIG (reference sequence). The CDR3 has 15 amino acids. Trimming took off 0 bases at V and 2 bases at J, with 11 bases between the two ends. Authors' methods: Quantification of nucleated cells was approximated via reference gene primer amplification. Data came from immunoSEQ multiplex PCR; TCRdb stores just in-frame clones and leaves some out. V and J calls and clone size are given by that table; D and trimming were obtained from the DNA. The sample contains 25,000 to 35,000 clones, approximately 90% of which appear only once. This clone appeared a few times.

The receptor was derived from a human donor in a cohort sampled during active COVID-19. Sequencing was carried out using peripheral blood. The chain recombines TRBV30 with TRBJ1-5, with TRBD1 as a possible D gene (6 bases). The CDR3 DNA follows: TGTGCCTGGAGTGTAGGGTCAGGGGGCAATCAGCCCCAGCATTTT. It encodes CAWSVGSGGNQPQHF. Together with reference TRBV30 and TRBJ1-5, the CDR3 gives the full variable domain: SQTIHQWPATLVQPVGSPLSLECTVEGTSNPNLYWYRQAAGRGLQLLFYSVGIGQISSEVPQNLSASRPQDRQFILSSKKLLLSDSGFYLCAWSVGSGGNQPQHFGDGTRLSIL.